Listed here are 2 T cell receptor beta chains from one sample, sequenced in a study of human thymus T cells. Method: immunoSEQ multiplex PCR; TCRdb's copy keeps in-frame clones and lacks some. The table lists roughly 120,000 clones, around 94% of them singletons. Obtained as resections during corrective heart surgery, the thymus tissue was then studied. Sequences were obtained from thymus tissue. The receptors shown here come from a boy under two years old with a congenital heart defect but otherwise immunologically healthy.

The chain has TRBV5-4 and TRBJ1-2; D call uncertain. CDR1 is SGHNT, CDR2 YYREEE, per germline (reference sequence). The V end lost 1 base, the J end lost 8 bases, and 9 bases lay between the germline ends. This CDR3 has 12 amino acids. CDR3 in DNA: TGTGCCAGCAGCTTGACGGTGGGCGGCTACACCTTC. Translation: CASSLTVGGYTF.

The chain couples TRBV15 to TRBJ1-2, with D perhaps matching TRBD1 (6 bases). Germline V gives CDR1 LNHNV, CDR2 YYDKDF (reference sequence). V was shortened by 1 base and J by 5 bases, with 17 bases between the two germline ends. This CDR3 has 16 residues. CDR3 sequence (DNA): TGTGCCACCAGCAGAGCCCCGGACAGCCCACCGTATGGCTACACCTTC. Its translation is CATSRAPDSPPYGYTF. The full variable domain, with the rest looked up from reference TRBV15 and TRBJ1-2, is DAMVIQNPRYQVTQFGKPVTLSCSQTLNHNVMYWYQQKSSQAPKLLFHYYDKDFNNEADTPDNFQSRRPNTSFCFLDIRSPGLGDTAMYLCATSRAPDSPPYGYTFGSGTRLTVV.